The clone carrying this TCR beta chain was picked up many times. This record comes from a study of human T cells and chemical hapten exposure. Study background: Patients, chiefly female, had alopecia areata, totalis or universalis.

TCRdb redid the calling of the RACE reads with MiXCR, one entry per CDR3 protein. The sample lists 300,000 to 450,000 distinct CDR3 sequences; more than 4.5% were seen once. Described time point: pre-sensitization, week 0. This sample's treatment: therapeutic diphenylcyclopropenone sensitization with weekly scalp DPC. The clonotype originates from a woman aged 45-65 years with alopecia areata. Some clones in this sample may be carry-over from other donors' samples. The material was whole blood, obtained in connection with sensitization to the hapten diphenylcyclopropenone (DPC).

The CDR3 loop is CASSLSGVRAEAFF. In DNA form, the CDR3 reads TGTGCCAGCAGCTTGTCAGGAGTCAGGGCTGAAGCTTTCTTT. The V gene is TRBV5-6, the J gene TRBJ1-1, with D possibly being TRBD1 (5 bases). This CDR3 has 14 amino acids. Per germline, CDR1 SGHDT and CDR2 YYEEEE. Trimming left V 1 base short and J 6 bases short, with 13 bases between.